The source of this TCR beta chain is a study of breast tumors, draining lymph nodes, adjacent tissues. As to this clonotype: A much larger clone lies a single base off, so this may be a read error.

TCRdb reprocessed the multiplex PCR reads via MiXCR and lists one record per CDR3 protein. The sample yields 70,000 to 95,000 distinct CDR3 sequences, roughly a fifth seen once. Germline values: CDR1 MNHNS, CDR2 SASEGT. The CDR3 length is 11 residues. The lymph nodes were axillary draining lymph nodes from breast cancer patients. The chain recombines TRBV6-1 with TRBJ2-3; D is undetermined. The receptor comes from a female donor with breast cancer. Some clones in this sample may be carry-over from other donors' samples. Specimen: axillary lymph node tissue. The CDR3 protein is CASKDADTRYF. The CDR3 DNA follows: TGTGCCAGCAAGGACGCAGATACGCGGTATTTT.